This TCR beta chain was captured by sequencing in a study of technical replicates of blood from a handful of donors. V dropped 2 bases and J dropped 6; count of bases not matched to a gene: 7. CDR1 SGHRS and CDR2 YFSETQ come from the germline V gene. The CDR3 is 15 residues long. Using immunoSEQ multiplex PCR, the repertoire was profiled, and TCRdb retains in-frame clones only, with some absent. Here the sample spans over 50,000 clones, around 95% being singletons. The sequenced sample consisted of T cells isolated from PBMCs. The sequence was obtained from a human donor in good health. The chain combines TRBV5-1 with TRBJ2-1, with 8 bases that match TRBD2. The chain's CDR3 is CASSFTGGPINEQFF. As DNA, the CDR3 is TGCGCCAGCAGCTTTACGGGAGGGCCAATCAATGAGCAGTTCTTC.